These 14 T cell receptor beta chains were all obtained from the same sample, sequenced in a study of shared clonotypes between healthy human individuals. Using immunoSEQ multiplex PCR, the repertoire was profiled, and TCRdb retains in-frame clones only, with some absent. The table has around 2.5 million clones, more than 85% seen once. The sample taken for sequencing was naive CD4+ T cells from PBMCs. Subset reported: CD45RA+ positively selected. The receptors derive from a young man in good health. Some clones in this sample may be carry-over from other donors' samples.

The chain joins TRBV15 to TRBJ2-2, with a possible D match to TRBD1 (6 bases). This CDR3 is 17 amino acids long. V dropped 7 bases and J dropped 0 bases, with 18 bases sitting between them. Germline V gives CDR1 LNHNV, CDR2 YYDKDF (reference sequence). CDR3: CATIDIWGRANTGELFF. DNA for the CDR3: TGTGCCACCATTGATATCTGGGGGCGGGCGAACACCGGGGAGCTGTTTTTT. The full variable domain, completed using reference TRBV15 and TRBJ2-2, is DAMVIQNPRYQVTQFGKPVTLSCSQTLNHNVMYWYQQKSSQAPKLLFHYYDKDFNNEADTPDNFQSRRPNTSFCFLDIRSPGLGDTAMYLCATIDIWGRANTGELFFGEGSRLTVL.

This clone has only a few counts. Other DNA sequences of this sample code for an identical CDR3. The chain joins TRBV29-1 to TRBJ1-1; no reliable D call. V dropped 5 bases and J dropped 1 base, with 11 bases sitting between them. CDR1 is SQVTM and CDR2 is ANQGSEA in the germline V gene. The CDR3 covers 13 residues. The CDR3 loop reads CSVRGRANTEAFF. Written as DNA, the CDR3 is TGCAGCGTTCGTGGAAGGGCGAACACTGAAGCTTTCTTT. The full variable domain, with the rest looked up from reference TRBV29-1 and TRBJ1-1, is SAVISQKPSRDICQRGTSLTIQCQVDSQVTMMFWYRQQPGQSLTLIATANQGSEATYESGFVIDKFPISRPNLTFSTLTVSNMSPEDSSIYLCSVRGRANTEAFFGQGTRLTVV.

This chain joins TRBV15 and TRBJ2-1; 16 nucleotides align to TRBD2. Germline loops: CDR1 LNHNV, CDR2 YYDKDF (reference sequence). CDR3 size: 18 residues. The junction had 12 bases not matched to a gene; V was cut back by 5 bases and J by 8 bases. The CDR3 DNA follows: TGTGCCACCAGCGGAGGGCGGTCGGGACTAGCGGGAGGGGATGAGCAGTTCTTC. Amino acids: CATSGGRSGLAGGDEQFF.

V is TRBV5-1 and J is TRBJ1-5; 7 nucleotides align to TRBD1. CDR3 length: 15 amino acids. Germline V gives CDR1 SGHRS, CDR2 YFSETQ. After removal of 4 bases from V and 1 base from J, the junction contained 5 bases not matched to a gene. CDR3 nucleotide sequence: TGCGCCAGCAGCGTTGGGACAGTAAGCAATCAGCCCCAGCATTTT. Translation: CASSVGTVSNQPQHF.

This chain connects TRBV18 to TRBJ2-7; D is unclear. This CDR3 is built from 16 residues. Trimming left V 3 bases short and J 3 bases short, with 18 bases between. The germline gives CDR1 KGHSH, CDR2 LQKENI. DNA for the CDR3: TGTGCCAGCTCACCCCCATCCCCCGTCCCTGGCTACGAGCAGTACTTC. It translates to CASSPPSPVPGYEQYF.

This clone came up once. The chain carries TRBV6-1 and TRBJ2-3; D is uncertain. Germline V gene data show CDR1 as MNHNS and CDR2 as SASEGT. Trimming removed 6 bases from V and 0 bases from J, with 10 bases in between. The CDR3 consists of 14 residues. This chain's CDR3 is CASRTRFSTDTQYF. CDR3 in DNA: TGTGCCAGCAGGACGCGGTTTAGCACAGATACGCAGTATTTT.

The rearrangement joins TRBV5-4 to TRBJ2-1; 11 bases align to TRBD2. CDR1 is SGHNT, CDR2 YYREEE, per germline (reference sequence). The ends lost 6 bases at V and 2 bases at J; junction bases unmatched: 4. The CDR3 sequence is 15 residues long. The CDR3 reads CASTRTSGPYNEQFF. The DNA for the CDR3 is TGTGCCAGCACCCGGACTAGCGGGCCCTACAATGAGCAGTTCTTC.

The genes are TRBV27 and TRBJ2-1, with 11 bases fitting TRBD2. The V segment lost 5 bases and the J segment 5 bases; nucleotides outside the gene matches: 14. Per germline, CDR1 MNHEY and CDR2 SMNVEV (reference sequence). There are 18 residues in the CDR3. CDR3 loop: CASSPWGTSGDSNNEQFF. CDR3 nucleotide sequence: TGTGCCAGCAGTCCATGGGGGACTAGCGGTGATTCTAACAATGAGCAGTTCTTC.

The rearrangement joins TRBV6-1 to TRBJ1-2; tentative D call: TRBD1 (5 bases). The CDR3 totals 13 residues. Germline V gives CDR1 MNHNS, CDR2 SASEGT. V lost 9 bases and J lost 8, with 19 bases in between. The CDR3 reads CASTYGGILGYTF. CDR3 DNA sequence: TGTGCCAGTACGTACGGGGGGATACTCGGCTACACCTTC.

This chain uses TRBV7-9 with TRBJ1-2; D is uncertain. This CDR3 spans 14 amino acids. CDR1 SEHNR and CDR2 FQNEAQ come from the germline V gene (reference sequence). V dropped 7 bases and J dropped 1 base, with 13 bases sitting between them. The CDR3, as DNA: TGTGCCAGCACCCCCATCGGAGGTAACTATGGCTACACCTTC. Its translation: CASTPIGGNYGYTF.

The chain has TRBV14 and TRBJ2-1; D gene ambiguous. The V end lost 0 bases, the J end lost 4 bases, and 4 bases lay between the germline ends. CDR3 length equals 13 residues. In germline, CDR1 is SGHDN, CDR2 FVKESK. The CDR3 protein is CASSQDEYNEQFF. In DNA, the CDR3 is TGTGCCAGCAGCCAAGATGAATACAATGAGCAGTTCTTC.

The J gene is TRBJ1-1, the V gene TRBV5-4, with TRBD1 identical over 11 bases. The germline CDR1 and CDR2 sequences are SGHNT and YYREEE (reference sequence). V gave up 8 bases and J gave up 1 base; unmatched junction bases: 1. The CDR3 contains 13 residues. In DNA, the CDR3 is TGTGCCAGGGGGACAGGGGGGAACACTGAAGCTTTCTTT. Protein product: CARGTGGNTEAFF.

This chain links TRBV28 with TRBJ1-5; 10 nucleotides agree with TRBD1. Germline CDR1 reads MDHEN; CDR2 reads SYDVKM. The CDR3 is 14 amino acids. V lost 5 bases to trimming and J lost 4 bases; unmatched junction nucleotides: 2. The CDR3 region is CASSTGQGNQPQHF. Written as DNA, the CDR3 is TGTGCCAGCAGTACGGGACAGGGGAATCAGCCCCAGCATTTT.

The chain employs TRBV5-1 and TRBJ2-7; 9 bases fit TRBD1. V trimming: 5 bases; J trimming: 4 bases; junction bases outside the gene matches: 10. The CDR3 length is 15 residues. Germline CDR1 reads SGHRS; CDR2 reads YFSETQ. CDR3 sequence: CASSLSGQGLYEQYF. The CDR3, as DNA: TGCGCCAGCAGTCTTTCGGGACAGGGCCTTTACGAGCAGTACTTC.